These 20 T cell receptor beta chains were all obtained from the same sample, sequenced in a study of blood T cell repertoires in COVID-19. The assay was immunoSEQ multiplex PCR, and TCRdb's table has in-frame clones only and misses some. The data hold approximately 240,000 clones, with about 85% observed a single time. Sequencing was carried out using peripheral blood. Every receptor here comes from a man between 45 and 60 years old who had recovered from COVID-19.

The chain recombines TRBV7-9 with TRBJ1-5, with D hard to call. CDR3 size: 13 residues. V was trimmed by 4 bases and J by 4 bases, leaving 8 bases between them. CDR1 SEHNR and CDR2 FQNEAQ come from the germline V gene (reference sequence). CDR3 bases: TGTGCCAGCAGCTCCACGGGGAATCAGCCCCAGCATTTT. Its protein is CASSSTGNQPQHF.

The chain employs TRBV2 and TRBJ2-7; 10 bases line up with TRBD1. This CDR3 region has 14 residues. V shed 6 bases and J 7 bases; nucleotides not matched to a gene: 9. The germline V gene has CDR1 SNHLY and CDR2 FYNNEI. The CDR3: CASRPDRGLNEQYF. The CDR3 bases are TGTGCCAGCAGACCCGACAGGGGGCTAAATGAGCAGTACTTC. Full variable domain (missing parts from reference TRBV2 and TRBJ2-7): EPEVTQTPSHQVTQMGQEVILRCVPISNHLYFYWYRQILGQKVEFLVSFYNNEISEKSEIFDDQFSVERPDGSNFTLKIRSTKLEDSAMYFCASRPDRGLNEQYFGPGTRLTVT.

The chain links TRBV5-8 to TRBJ2-1; 8 positions agree with TRBD1. The length of the CDR3 is 17 residues. Looked up from germline, CDR1 is SGHTS and CDR2 is YDEGEE. V gave up 2 bases and J gave up 1 base; unmatched junction bases: 8. The CDR3 sequence: CASSFVKGTGSYNEQFF. For the CDR3, the DNA is TGTGCCAGCAGCTTCGTTAAGGGGACAGGTTCCTACAATGAGCAGTTCTTC.

The chain links TRBV10-3 to TRBJ2-7, with 7 bases matching TRBD1. The V gene end was trimmed by 0 bases and the J gene end by 2 bases; junction bases not matched to a gene: 7. The CDR3 is 16 residues long. Germline lookup yields CDR1 ENHRY and CDR2 SYGVKD. The CDR3 sequence: CAISESGDRIPYEQYF. CDR3 sequence (DNA): TGTGCCATCAGTGAGTCGGGGGACAGAATTCCCTACGAGCAGTACTTC.

The chain recombines TRBV2 with TRBJ2-1; TRBD1 matches 8 bases. The germline V gene has CDR1 SNHLY and CDR2 FYNNEI. The CDR3 consists of 14 residues. The V gene end was trimmed by 4 bases and the J gene end by 5 bases; junction bases not matched to a gene: 4. CDR3 DNA sequence: TGTGCCAGCAGTGCAGGACAGGGCAACAATGAGCAGTTCTTC. It yields the protein CASSAGQGNNEQFF. Full variable domain (missing parts from reference TRBV2 and TRBJ2-1): EPEVTQTPSHQVTQMGQEVILRCVPISNHLYFYWYRQILGQKVEFLVSFYNNEISEKSEIFDDQFSVERPDGSNFTLKIRSTKLEDSAMYFCASSAGQGNNEQFFGPGTRLTVL.

The chain links TRBV5-4 to TRBJ1-2, with no clear D. The CDR3 covers 11 residues. Germline CDR1 reads SGHNT; CDR2 reads YYREEE (reference sequence). The V gene lost 2 bases and the J gene lost 6 bases, with 5 bases spanning the gap. In nucleotides, the CDR3 is TGTGCCAGCAGCTTCACAGATGGCTACACCTTC. Protein sequence: CASSFTDGYTF.

This clone was observed a single time. The rearrangement uses TRBV14 and TRBJ2-7; tentative D call: TRBD1 (6 bases). The CDR3 is 15 amino acids. Germline V lookup: CDR1 SGHDN, CDR2 FVKESK. The V and J ends lost 1 base and 3 bases respectively, with 13 bases between them. The CDR3 is CASSQGRTVSYEQYF. CDR3 nucleotide sequence: TGTGCCAGCAGCCAAGGCCGGACAGTGAGCTACGAGCAGTACTTC.

The J gene is TRBJ2-5, the V gene TRBV24-1; D uncertain. V was cut by 4 bases and J by 4 bases, with 6 bases left in between. There are 12 residues in the CDR3. Germline-derived CDR1 and CDR2 are KGHDR and SFDVKD. CDR3 loop: CATSDPRETQYF. The CDR3, as DNA: TGTGCCACCAGTGACCCTCGAGAGACCCAGTACTTC.

This clone showed up just a few times. The CDR3 coding sequence is TGTGCCAGCAGTGAATACGAGACAGGGGGCGACGAGCAGTACTTC. Its translation is CASSEYETGGDEQYF. The rearrangement joins TRBV25-1 to TRBJ2-7, with TRBD1 matching 10 bases. The germline V gene encodes CDR1 MGHDK and CDR2 SYGVNS. This CDR3 has 15 amino acids. V was clipped by 0 bases and J by 5 bases; unmatched bases: 4.

The chain recombines TRBV9 with TRBJ2-1; tentatively, D is TRBD1 (6 bases). CDR1 and CDR2 from the germline V gene are SGDLS and YYNGEE. V was cut by 5 bases and J by 5 bases, with 17 bases left in between. The CDR3 contains 15 residues. The CDR3 loop is CASSNRGTGNNEQFF. In DNA form, the CDR3 reads TGTGCCAGCAGTAATAGGGGTACAGGGAACAATGAGCAGTTCTTC.

V usage is TRBV11-3 and J usage is TRBJ2-2; possibly TRBD1 for D (5 bases). The germline V gene has CDR1 SGHNT and CDR2 YENEEA. Trimming removed 5 bases from V and 7 bases from J, with 11 bases in between. The CDR3 has 13 amino acids. CDR3: CASSPRVGGELFF. For the CDR3, the DNA is TGTGCCAGCAGCCCCAGGGTTGGCGGGGAGCTGTTTTTT.

V is TRBV28 and J is TRBJ2-1; TRBD1 agrees at 8 bases. Germline assignment: CDR1 MDHEN and CDR2 SYDVKM. V trimming: 5 bases; J trimming: 0 bases; junction bases outside the gene matches: 6. This CDR3 contains 16 residues. DNA of the CDR3: TGTGCCAGCAGTCCAGGACAGGGTTTCTCCTACAATGAGCAGTTCTTC. Its translation: CASSPGQGFSYNEQFF.

V gene TRBV3-1 (or the pseudogene TRBV3-2) combines with J gene TRBJ1-2; TRBD1 agrees at 11 bases. The CDR3 is 13 residues long. V lost 4 bases to trimming and J lost 8 bases; unmatched junction nucleotides: 3. The germline V gene encodes CDR1 LGHDT and CDR2 YNNKEL (reference sequence). CDR3 amino acids: CASSPGTGGGYTF. In DNA form, the CDR3 reads TGTGCCAGCAGCCCTGGGACAGGGGGGGGCTACACCTTC.

The CDR3 here is CASTAYNEQFF. CDR3 DNA sequence: TGTGCCAGCACCGCCTACAATGAGCAGTTCTTC. The chain links TRBV12-3 or TRBV12-4 to TRBJ2-1; no firm D call. The germline V and J ends were trimmed by 7 bases and 2 bases, with 3 bases remaining between them. The CDR3 runs 11 residues.

The sample holds one count of this clone. The V call is TRBV19, the J call TRBJ2-6; D is ambiguous. The germline V gene encodes CDR1 LNHDA and CDR2 SQIVND (reference sequence). This CDR3 region has 14 residues. V was pared by 7 bases and J by 3 bases, with 10 bases between. CDR3 sequence: CASTRVVGANVLTF. The CDR3 DNA is TGTGCCAGTACGCGTGTGGTTGGGGCCAACGTCCTGACTTTC.

This clone was seen a handful of times. This chain uses TRBV27 with TRBJ1-5; 8 bases are a match to TRBD1. From germline, CDR1 is MNHEY and CDR2 SMNVEV (reference sequence). With V trimmed by 8 bases and J by 2 bases, 11 bases remained unmatched. This CDR3 spans 16 amino acids. CDR3 amino acids: CASSRQGARGNQPQHF. Here the CDR3 DNA reads TGTGCCAGCTCCCGGCAGGGGGCAAGGGGCAATCAGCCCCAGCATTTT.

The chain recombines TRBV6-1 with TRBJ2-3; perhaps TRBD1 as D (6 bases). Trimming stripped 2 bases from V and 2 bases from J, with 14 bases between. There are 16 residues in the CDR3. The germline CDR1 and CDR2 sequences are MNHNS and SASEGT. CDR3 in amino acids: CASSERSQGPTDTQYF. Written as DNA, the CDR3 is TGTGCCAGCAGTGAAAGGAGTCAGGGGCCCACAGATACGCAGTATTTT.

The V and J genes are TRBV19 and TRBJ2-5; TRBD1 matches 8 bases. Germline CDR1 is LNHDA and CDR2 is SQIVND (reference sequence). The V gene end was trimmed by 5 bases and the J gene end by 5 bases; junction bases not matched to a gene: 10. The length of the CDR3 is 15 residues. CDR3 loop: CASSPRAGGAETQYF. The CDR3 region has the DNA TGTGCCAGTAGTCCGCGGGCAGGGGGCGCGGAGACCCAGTACTTC.

V gene TRBV4-1 combines with J gene TRBJ2-1; possibly TRBD2 for D (5 bases). This CDR3 is built from 18 residues. V lost 1 base and J 0 bases, leaving 16 bases between the germline ends. The germline V gene has CDR1 MGHRA and CDR2 YSYEKL. CDR3 nucleotide sequence: TGCGCCAGCAGCCAAGCCCCCACCGGCGGGCCCTCCTACAATGAGCAGTTCTTC. It yields the protein CASSQAPTGGPSYNEQFF.

The J gene is TRBJ1-1, the V gene TRBV27, with TRBD1 matching 7 bases. CDR3 length: 13 amino acids. J was trimmed by 4 bases and V by 4 bases; bases with no gene match: 3. Per the germline V gene, CDR1 is MNHEY and CDR2 is SMNVEV (reference sequence). DNA for the CDR3: TGTGCCAGCAGTTCAGGGGGTCTCACTGAAGCTTTCTTT. Its protein is CASSSGGLTEAFF.